This T cell receptor beta chain was recorded in a study of T cell changes during pregnancy in multiple sclerosis. The protocol was immunoSEQ multiplex PCR, while the TCRdb copy is restricted to in-frame clones and leaves out a portion. Altogether tens of thousands of clones are present, more than 90% being singletons, with the ten largest covering less than 2%. This CDR3 region has 13 residues. CDR1 and CDR2 (germline): SGDLS, YYNGEE. J was trimmed by 10 bases and V by 4 bases; bases with no gene match: 5. The receptor comes from a female donor with multiple sclerosis, enrolled in a pregnancy study. The chain carries TRBV9 and TRBJ2-3; TRBD2 matches 11 bases. The source material was peripheral blood, sampled in the second trimester of pregnancy. CDR3: CASSPRTSGPQYF. DNA for the CDR3: TGTGCCAGCAGCCCCCGGACTAGCGGGCCGCAGTATTTT.